The rows below give T cell receptor beta chains drawn from one sample of a study of human T cells and chemical hapten exposure. MiXCR, run by TCRdb on the RACE reads, gives a single entry per CDR3 protein. This table holds some 250,000 distinct CDR3 sequences, 7.7% found once. This specimen consisted of whole blood, obtained in connection with sensitization to the hapten diphenylcyclopropenone (DPC). These receptors originate from a young man with alopecia areata. Some clones in this sample may be carry-over from other donors' samples. Both conserved end residues are part of each CDR3. Fields, in order: CDR3 DNA, CDR3 protein, D gene, V gene, clone size, J gene, CDR3 length. A D gene is named only where the DNA matches it firmly. Size values are once, few and many counts, or a class for expanded clones, and some rows have none.

TGTGCCAGCAGGGGACAGGGCCTCCCTGAAGCTTTCTTT,CASRGQGLPEAFF,TRBD1,TRBV28,many,TRBJ1-1,13
TGTGCCAGCAGCTTGACCCCGGGACAGGGGAACTCACCCCTCCACTTT,CASSLTPGQGNSPLHF,TRBD1,TRBV7-9,few,TRBJ1-6,16
TGTGCCAGCAGCCCACAGGGGGCCGACTCTGGAAACACCATATATTTT,CASSPQGADSGNTIYF,TRBD1,TRBV9,many,TRBJ1-3,16
TGTGCCAGCAGTCCCGGACAGGTCCCCACTGAAGCTTTCTTT,CASSPGQVPTEAFF,TRBD1,TRBV12-3/TRBV12-4,few,TRBJ1-1,14
TGTGCCAGCAGGTTTGGAGGGTCTAACTATGGCTACACCTTC,CASRFGGSNYGYTF,NA,TRBV12-3/TRBV12-4,NA,TRBJ1-2,14
TGCGCCAGCAGTCCCCGCGGAAACACCATATATTTT,CASSPRGNTIYF,NA,TRBV10-2,few,TRBJ1-3,12
TGTGCCAGCAGTTTGGGGCAGGGTGAGGAAAAACTGTTTTTT,CASSLGQGEEKLFF,NA,TRBV27,once,TRBJ1-4,14
TGTGCCAGCAGCCCCGGACGGCTCTCTGGAAACACCATATATTTT,CASSPGRLSGNTIYF,NA,TRBV12-3/TRBV12-4,few,TRBJ1-3,15
TGCAGTGCTAGAATAGGCTCTGGAAACACCATATATTTT,CSARIGSGNTIYF,NA,TRBV20-1,few,TRBJ1-3,13
TGCGCCAGCAGCCAAGATTGGGAGGGACGCTATGGCTACACCTTC,CASSQDWEGRYGYTF,NA,TRBV4-3,few,TRBJ1-2,15
TGCGCCAGCAGCCAAGATCGGACTTGGATCTCTGAAGCTTTCTTT,CASSQDRTWISEAFF,NA,TRBV4-3,NA,TRBJ1-1,15